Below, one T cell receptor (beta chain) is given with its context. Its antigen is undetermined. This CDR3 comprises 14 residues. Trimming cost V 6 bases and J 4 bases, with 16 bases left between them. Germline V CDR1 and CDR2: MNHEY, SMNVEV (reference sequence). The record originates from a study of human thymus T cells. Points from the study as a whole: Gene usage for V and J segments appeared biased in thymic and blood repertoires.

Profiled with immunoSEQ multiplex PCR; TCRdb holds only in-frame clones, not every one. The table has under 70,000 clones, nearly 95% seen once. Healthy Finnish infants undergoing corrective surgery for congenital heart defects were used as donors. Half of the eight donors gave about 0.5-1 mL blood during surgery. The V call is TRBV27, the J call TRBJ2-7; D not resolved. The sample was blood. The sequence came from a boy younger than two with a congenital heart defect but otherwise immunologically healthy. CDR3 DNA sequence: TGTGCCAGCAGCCTTACCCCCATAGGGTACGAGCAGTACTTC. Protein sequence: CASSLTPIGYEQYF.